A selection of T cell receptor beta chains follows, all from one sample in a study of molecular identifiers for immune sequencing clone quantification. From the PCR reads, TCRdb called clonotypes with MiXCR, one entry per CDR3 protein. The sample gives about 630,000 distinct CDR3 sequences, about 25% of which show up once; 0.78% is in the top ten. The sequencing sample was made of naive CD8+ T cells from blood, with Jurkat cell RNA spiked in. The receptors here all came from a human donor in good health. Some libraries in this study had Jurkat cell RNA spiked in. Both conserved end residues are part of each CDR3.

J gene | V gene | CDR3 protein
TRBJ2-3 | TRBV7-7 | CASTPLAGGLDTQYF
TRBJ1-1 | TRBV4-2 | CASSPTGRAEAFF
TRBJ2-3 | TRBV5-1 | CASSLVGGLTDTQYF
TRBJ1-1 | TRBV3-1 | CASSQDSVGRDTEAFF
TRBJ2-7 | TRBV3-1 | CASSPTGWEQYF
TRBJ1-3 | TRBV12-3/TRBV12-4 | CASSWTGGTGNTIYF
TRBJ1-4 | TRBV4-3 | CASSRQGYDEKLFF
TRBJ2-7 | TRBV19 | CASSIAYVPYEQYF
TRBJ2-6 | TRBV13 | CASSLWVATSGANVLTF
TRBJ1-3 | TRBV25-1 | CASKPGQGNTIYF
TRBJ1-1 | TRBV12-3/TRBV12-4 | CASSFGRAEAFF
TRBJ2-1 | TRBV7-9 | CASSSTAVGLAERSYNEQFF
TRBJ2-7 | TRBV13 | CASSAADTTYEQYF
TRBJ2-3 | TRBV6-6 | CASSPSQYTQYF
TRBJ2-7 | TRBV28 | CASSLLGIEQYF
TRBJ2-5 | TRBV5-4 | CASSLVSGPQETQYF
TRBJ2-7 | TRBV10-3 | CATSESPGFSYEQYF
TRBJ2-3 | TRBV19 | CASSIGTGNTDTQYF
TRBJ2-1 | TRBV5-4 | CASSPRAANEQFF
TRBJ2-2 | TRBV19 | CASSIHFSGAGTGELFF
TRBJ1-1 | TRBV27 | CASSLSVYTEAFF
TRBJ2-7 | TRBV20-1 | CSARDRAGAYEQYF
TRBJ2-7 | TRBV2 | CASSVGREQCF
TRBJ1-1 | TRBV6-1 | CASRWGGYDTEAFF
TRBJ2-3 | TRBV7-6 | CASSLGATVGFGTDTQYF
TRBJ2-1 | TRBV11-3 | CASSLGGDGPTDEQFF